Included here is one T cell receptor (beta chain) sequence, with context. This record belongs to a study of tumor T cells in aggressive B-cell lymphoma. Method: immunoSEQ multiplex PCR; TCRdb's copy keeps in-frame clones and lacks some. The table includes several hundred clones, about 95% detected once. The germline V gene encodes CDR1 MDHEN and CDR2 SYDVKM. The CDR3 has 16 residues. The junction had 6 bases not matched to a gene; V was cut back by 5 bases and J by 6 bases. The origin of this receptor is an adult with diffuse large B cell lymphoma. The chain couples TRBV28 to TRBJ1-6; 11 bases agree with TRBD1. What was sequenced was tumor tissue. This CDR3 reads CASSGPGTGGNSPLHF. CDR3 nucleotides: TGTGCCAGCAGTGGACCCGGGACAGGGGGTAATTCACCCCTCCACTTT.